This TCR beta chain emerged from a study of Ad26.COV2.S vaccination and SARS-CoV-2 variants (TCRdb year 2021). A note on the overall study: Vaccine-arm donors were drawn from COV1001, a multicentre, randomized, double-blind, placebo-controlled phase I-IIa trial of Ad26.COV2.S in healthy adults. Ad26.COV2.S was given intramuscularly at 5x10^10 or 1x10^11 viral particles, as a single shot or as two shots 56 days apart. The specificity and breadth of SARS-CoV-2-reactive T cell receptors after Ad26.COV2.S vaccination were assessed by TCRbeta repertoire sequencing. The TCR-sequenced set comprised about 30 samples: about 19 Ad26.COV2.S vaccine recipients, 5 placebo recipients and 8 SARS-CoV-2 convalescent individuals. Trial participants were randomized into five groups of five: low-dose or high-dose Ad26.COV2.S given once or twice, or placebo on both occasions. Investigators remained blinded to trial group allocation during experiments and outcome assessment.

This clone was observed once. The target of this receptor is not known. It has no much larger one-base neighbor in the sample; base qualities were not kept. General conclusions and limits of the study: Non-spike TCR breadth was comparable between vaccine and placebo recipients, consistent with the vaccine containing only spike. It was noted by the authors that total T cell responses may have been underestimated by the TCR breadth and depth analyses. After vaccination, substantial breadth of spike-specific CD8+ and CD4+ T cell responses was reported. The study was not powered for comparison of responses between vaccine doses or regimens. Ad26.COV2.S recipients had higher spike-specific TCR breadth than placebo recipients (P = 0.0014).

The immunoSEQ Assay was used to sequence TCRbeta CDR3 regions. After extraction, genomic DNA underwent amplification by bias-controlled multiplex PCR, followed by high-throughput sequencing. Under the source paper's analysis protocol: To quantify the absolute abundance of every unique TCRbeta CDR3 region, sequences were collapsed and filtered. T cell fraction was estimated by normalization of TCRbeta template counts to usable DNA, with usable DNA being measured through amplification of reference genes present in all nucleated cells. Repertoire TCRs were annotated as SARS-CoV-2-specific by exact matching of V gene, CDR3 amino acid sequence and J gene to a known reactive TCR set. MIRA supplied the reference SARS-CoV-2 TCR set, which was filtered for enrichment in COVID-19-positive ImmuneCODE repertoires so that public or cross-reactive TCRs were removed. Based on the MIRA antigens, annotated TCRs were further analysed at the level of specific ORF or position within ORF. Breadth was defined as the number of annotated unique rearrangements divided by the total number of unique productive rearrangements, and depth was defined as the summed frequency of the annotated unique rearrangements. Group comparisons of TCR breadth used two-sided Wilcoxon rank-sum tests. TCRdb took this table from immuneACCESS and kept in-frame rearrangements with V and J called. Such tables lack part of the clones; where checked against another copy, unresolved V genes explain under half of the gap, and the rest is unexplained. V, J and clone size are those of that table, while D and trimming were read from the DNA. The sample profile shows over 250,000 clones; over 75% of them were found once. The ten largest clones add up to about 3.1% of the sample.

What this sample's treatment or condition label stands for: roughly 18 received Ad26.COV2.S at low or high dose, single or two shots; 5 received placebo; per-sample allocation not given. Repertoires of vaccine and placebo recipients were sequenced from samples collected on day 63 after the first injection. Between 29 July and 7 August 2020, Cohort 1b enrolled around 25 adults aged 18-55 years at one site in Boston, USA. Ad26.COV2.S consisted of a replication-incompetent adenovirus type 26 vector by which a prefusion-stabilized SARS-CoV-2 spike protein from the original Wuhan strain was expressed. CDR1 and CDR2 are read off the germline V gene as MGHDK and SYGVNS. The CDR3, cysteine through phenylalanine, is 12 amino acids long. This entry keeps only the CDR3 DNA: 36 bases, framed from base 1. V loses 7 bases at its end and J loses 3 bases; junction bases beyond the gene matches: 1.

The TCR sequence derives from a person between 18 and 59 years old who received the Ad26.COV2.S COVID-19 vaccine or a placebo. This specimen was peripheral blood, taken in a trial of Ad26.COV2.S vaccine versus placebo. The V gene is TRBV25-1 and the J gene is TRBJ1-2; 8 bases in between match TRBD1. The nucleotide sequence is TGTGCCAGCACAGGGGGCTACTATGGCTACACCTTC. Translation gives CASTGGYYGYTF.